A selection of T cell receptor beta chains follows, all from one sample in a study of CD8 T cells in ankylosing spondylitis. Each CDR3 protein is one row after TCRdb ran MiXCR on the 5' RACE reads. The sample holds 150,000 to 200,000 distinct CDR3 sequences, under 15% seen once. Sequenced input: blood, either unsorted or a sorted T cell fraction (not recorded which). Receptors originate from a female donor with ankylosing spondylitis or in good health (not recorded which). CDR3s include the opening cysteine and the closing phenylalanine or tryptophan. Each record gives: clone size, D gene, V gene, J gene, CDR3 DNA, CDR3 protein. D genes are given only for firm matches. Not all rows give a size; the values are once, few, many and, for expanded clones, a class.

>NA|NA|TRBV5-1|TRBJ1-1
TGCGCCAGCAGCAACCGCCGGACTGAAGCTTTCTTT
CASSNRRTEAFF
>many|NA|TRBV21-1|TRBJ1-1
TGTGCCAGCAGCAAACTAAGGGCGGCCCTTAGGAGAGAAGCTTTCTTT
CASSKLRAALRREAFF
>NA|NA|TRBV7-8|TRBJ2-1
TGTGCCAGCAGCCCCTCCCCGAGGAGTTCCTACAATGAGCAGTTCTTC
CASSPSPRSSYNEQFF
>NA|NA|TRBV6-2/TRBV6-3|TRBJ2-7
TGTGCCAGCAGGAACAGGCCTAGGACCTACGAGCAGTACTTC
CASRNRPRTYEQYF
>few|TRBD2|TRBV6-2/TRBV6-3|TRBJ2-1
TGTGCCAGCAGCCGCCTTCTAGCGGGAGAGGAGCAGTTCTTC
CASSRLLAGEEQFF
>few|NA|TRBV5-1|TRBJ1-4
TGCGCCAGCAGCTCCCGGACGGCTAATGAAAAACTGTTTTTT
CASSSRTANEKLFF
>many|NA|TRBV15|TRBJ2-1
TGTGCCACCAGCAGAGAGTTAGTGTTCGGAAGAGACAATGAGCAGTTCTTC
CATSRELVFGRDNEQFF
>few|TRBD1|TRBV5-1|TRBJ2-1
TGCGCCAGCAGTTATAACAGGGGGCTGGGGACGTACAATGAGCAGTTCTTC
CASSYNRGLGTYNEQFF
>many|NA|TRBV7-3|TRBJ2-1
TGTGCCAGCAGCTTAGAGATGTCGGTGGATGGGCAGTTCTTC
CASSLEMSVDGQFF
>many|NA|TRBV21-1|TRBJ2-1
TGTGCCAGCAGCTTCCGAAAGGGGCTGGCGGGAGACTACAATGAGCAGTTCTTC
CASSFRKGLAGDYNEQFF
>many|TRBD2|TRBV20-1|TRBJ2-5
TGCAGTGCTACGCGGGGGGAGACCCAGTACTTC
CSATRGETQYF
>NA|NA|TRBV5-1|TRBJ2-7
TGCGCCAGCAGCCTGCAGGGACAAGCCTACGAGCAGTACTTC
CASSLQGQAYEQYF
>NA|NA|TRBV15|TRBJ2-7
TGTGCCACCAGCGGCGACTACGAGCAGTACTTC
CATSGDYEQYF
>many|NA|TRBV20-1|TRBJ2-3
TGCAGTGCACCTCAGGCTTTAGATACGCAGTATTTT
CSAPQALDTQYF
>few|NA|TRBV2|TRBJ2-2
TGTGCCAGCAGTGAAGCGGCGGTCACCGGGGAGCTGTTTTTT
CASSEAAVTGELFF
>many|NA|TRBV7-9|TRBJ2-3
TGTGCCAGCAGCTTAGGACCGACAGCCCAGAGCACAGATACGCAGTATTTT
CASSLGPTAQSTDTQYF
>NA|NA|TRBV5-5|TRBJ1-1
TGTGCCAGCAGCCCCGACGGGGGGGGGTTGAACACTGAAGCTTTCTTT
CASSPDGGGLNTEAFF
>many|NA|TRBV12-3/TRBV12-4|TRBJ2-7
TGTGCCAGCACTCAACAGGACAGACCTCTGAACGAGCAGTACTTC
CASTQQDRPLNEQYF
>NA|NA|TRBV4-1|TRBJ1-2
TGCGCCAGCAGCCCCTCAGGGCGCAGGGTGGTCACCTTC
CASSPSGRRVVTF
>many|NA|TRBV28|TRBJ2-5
TGTGCCAGCAGTTTGGAGGACTTC
CASSLEDF
>many|NA|TRBV20-1|TRBJ2-3
TGCAGTGCTAGACTTTTGTCTGGCAGTTTCTCCACAGATACGCAGTATTTT
CSARLLSGSFSTDTQYF
>many|TRBD1|TRBV6-5|TRBJ1-5
TGTGCCACACGAACAGGGGTTCAGCCCCAGCATTTT
CATRTGVQPQHF
>NA|NA|TRBV9|TRBJ2-1
TGTGCCAGCAGCCCGAAAAGATCCGGAGCCCCCTACAATGAGCAGTTCTTC
CASSPKRSGAPYNEQFF
>NA|TRBD2|TRBV5-4|TRBJ2-2
TGTGCCAGCAGCTTGGCGGTAGCGGGGGTTGGGGAGCTGTTTTTT
CASSLAVAGVGELFF
>many|NA|TRBV19|TRBJ1-2
TGTGCCAGTAGTACAGGGGATGCCTATGGCTACACCTTC
CASSTGDAYGYTF
>many|NA|TRBV20-1|TRBJ1-2
TGCAGTGCTAGATCGCCAGGGAGGTCAAATGGCTACACCTTC
CSARSPGRSNGYTF
>NA|NA|TRBV11-2|TRBJ2-3
TGTGCCAGCAGCCAGGCCATAGGGCCAGATACGCAGTATTTT
CASSQAIGPDTQYF
>many|TRBD2|TRBV11-3|TRBJ2-3
TGTGCCAGCAGCCCGATTAGCGGGAAGATATCAGATACGCAGTATTTT
CASSPISGKISDTQYF
>many|NA|TRBV27|TRBJ1-5
TGTGCCAGCAGTTTATATGGGACGAACAATCAGCCCCAGCATTTT
CASSLYGTNNQPQHF
>NA|NA|TRBV25-1|TRBJ2-5
TGTGCCAGCAGTGGGGCCGGGTTGGAGACCCAGTACTTC
CASSGAGLETQYF
>many|NA|TRBV12-3/TRBV12-4|TRBJ2-4
TGTGCCAGCAGTTTATTTACGGGAGCCAAAAACATTCAGTACTTC
CASSLFTGAKNIQYF
>NA|TRBD2|TRBV7-2|TRBJ2-1
TGTGCCAGCAGCTTGGGTATGGGACTAGCGGGAGTTGAGCAGTTCTTC
CASSLGMGLAGVEQFF
>few|NA|TRBV7-9|TRBJ2-2
TGTGCCAGCAGCATATCAGCCGGGGAGCTGTTTTTT
CASSISAGELFF
>few|NA|TRBV11-2|TRBJ2-7
TGTGCCAGCAGCCGGCCGAGTACCTACGAGCAGTACTTC
CASSRPSTYEQYF
>few|NA|TRBV7-2|TRBJ2-2
TGTGCCAGCAGCGCCTCGACGGGGAGAACCGGGGAGCTGTTTTTT
CASSASTGRTGELFF
>few|TRBD1|TRBV9|TRBJ2-1
TGTGCCAGCAGTGGATATGGGTCCGGGACAGGGAAAGGGAGCTCCTACAATGAGCAGTTCTTC
CASSGYGSGTGKGSSYNEQFF
>many|NA|TRBV15|TRBJ1-6
TGTGCCACCAGCTTGGTTCTTAATTCACCCCTCCACTTT
CATSLVLNSPLHF
>many|NA|TRBV12-3/TRBV12-4|TRBJ1-5
TGTGCCAGCACCGAGCAGTCTAATCAGCCCCAGCATTTT
CASTEQSNQPQHF
>many|NA|TRBV12-3/TRBV12-4|TRBJ1-3
TGTGCCAGCAGACCCGGGACACTTCTCTCTGGAAACACCATATATTTT
CASRPGTLLSGNTIYF
>few|NA|TRBV7-2|TRBJ1-1
TGTGCCAGCAGCTTCTCGCCTAACACTGAAGCTTTCTTT
CASSFSPNTEAFF
>NA|NA|TRBV5-4|TRBJ2-5
TGTGCCAGCAGACTGGAGTACCAAGAGACCCAGTACTTC
CASRLEYQETQYF
>many|NA|TRBV20-1|TRBJ2-1
TGCAGTGCTAACTCATCCCCCCTAAACACCAATGAGCAGTTCTTC
CSANSSPLNTNEQFF
>few|TRBD2|TRBV20-1|TRBJ2-1
TGCTGTGCTAGCGGAGGGAGGGCCAGCTCCTACAATGAGCAGTTCTTC
CCASGGRASSYNEQFF